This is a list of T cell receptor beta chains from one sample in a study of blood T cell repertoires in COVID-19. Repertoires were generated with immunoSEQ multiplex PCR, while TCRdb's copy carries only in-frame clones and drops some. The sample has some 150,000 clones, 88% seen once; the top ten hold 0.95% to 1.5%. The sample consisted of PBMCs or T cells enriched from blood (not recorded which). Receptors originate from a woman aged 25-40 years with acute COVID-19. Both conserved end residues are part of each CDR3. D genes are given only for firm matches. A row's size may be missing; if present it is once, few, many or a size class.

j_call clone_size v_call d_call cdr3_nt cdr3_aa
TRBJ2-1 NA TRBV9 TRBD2 TGTGCCAGCAGCACAGGACTAGCGGTCAATGAGCAGTTCTTC CASSTGLAVNEQFF
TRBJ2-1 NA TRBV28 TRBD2 TGTGCCAGCAGTCCCCTGGTTAGTGTTAGCGGGAGTATCGTAAATGAGCAGTTCTTC CASSPLVSVSGSIVNEQFF
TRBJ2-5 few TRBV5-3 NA TGTGCCAGAAGCTTGTGTCTTCCTCCGACGGACAACCAAGAGACCCAGTACTTC CARSLCLPPTDNQETQYF
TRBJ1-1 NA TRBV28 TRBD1 TGTGCCAGCAAAACAGGGGGCCGATTGAACACTGAAGCTTTCTTT CASKTGGRLNTEAFF
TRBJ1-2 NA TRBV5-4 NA TGTGCCAGCAGCCTGTGGCAGGGGTATGGCTACACCTTC CASSLWQGYGYTF
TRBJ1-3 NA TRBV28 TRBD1 TGTGCCAGCGGGGCCGAAGGGACAGGAGGCTCTGGAAACACCATATATTTT CASGAEGTGGSGNTIYF
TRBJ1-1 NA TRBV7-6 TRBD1 TGTGCCAGCAGCCCCGGGACAGGGGCAGCTTTCTTT CASSPGTGAAFF
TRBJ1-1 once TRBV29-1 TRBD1 TGCAGCGCAAGACAGGGTGGCACTGAAGCTTTCTTT CSARQGGTEAFF
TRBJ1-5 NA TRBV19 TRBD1 TGTGCCAGTAAGACAGGGACAGGGGGCGCCGCGTATACAAAGCCCCAGCATTTT CASKTGTGGAAYTKPQHF
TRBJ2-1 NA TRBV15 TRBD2 TGTGCCACCGACCAGGGACCTACTAGCGGGAGATCCTCGGGGGGGTACAATGAGCAGTTCTTC CATDQGPTSGRSSGGYNEQFF
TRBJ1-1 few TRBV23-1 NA TGCGCCAGCAGTCAATCGAGGTGGGGGGTCACTGAAGCTTTCTTT CASSQSRWGVTEAFF
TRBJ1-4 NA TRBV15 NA TGTGCCACCAGCAGAGACAAGGGGCTAAATGAAAAACTGTTTTTT CATSRDKGLNEKLFF
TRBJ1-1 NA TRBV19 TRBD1 TGTGCCAGCCGGAGACAGGGGTTGACGAACACTGAAGCTTTCTTT CASRRQGLTNTEAFF
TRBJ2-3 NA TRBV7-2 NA TGTGCCAGCAGCCTAAGCGGGACATCAGATACGCAGTATTTT CASSLSGTSDTQYF
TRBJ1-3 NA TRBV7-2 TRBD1 TGTGCCAGCAGCACTCCGGGACAGGGGATGAACACCATATATTTT CASSTPGQGMNTIYF
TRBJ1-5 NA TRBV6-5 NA TGTGCCAGTCGCCAAGGGGAAATCGGCAATCAGCCCCAGCATTTT CASRQGEIGNQPQHF
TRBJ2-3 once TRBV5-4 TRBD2 TGTGCCAGCAATGAGGGAGCGGGAGGGTTCGATACGCAGTATTTT CASNEGAGGFDTQYF
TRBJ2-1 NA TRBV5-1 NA TGCGCCAGCAGCTCCTCCCCCCTCGGACTCCCCGGTTTGAATGAGCAGTTCTTC CASSSSPLGLPGLNEQFF
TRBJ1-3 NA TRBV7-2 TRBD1 TGTGCCAGCAGCTCCCAGGGGGCGCACGGAAACACCATATATTTT CASSSQGAHGNTIYF
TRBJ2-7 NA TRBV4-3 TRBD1 TGCGCCAGCAGCCAAGATAGGGGGACAGCCTACGAGCAGTACTTC CASSQDRGTAYEQYF
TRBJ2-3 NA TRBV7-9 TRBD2 TGTGCCAGCAGCACTAGCGGCGCAGATACGCAGTATTTT CASSTSGADTQYF
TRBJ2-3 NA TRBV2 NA TGTGCCAGCAAACAGGGCTACTCAAATACGCAGTATTTT CASKQGYSNTQYF
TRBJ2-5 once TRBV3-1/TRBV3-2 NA TGTGCCAGCAGCCAAGCTCAGGGCACAGAGACCCAGTACTTC CASSQAQGTETQYF
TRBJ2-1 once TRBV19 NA TGTGCCAGTAGTATAATTACAGGGATTTCGAATGAGCAGTTCTTC CASSIITGISNEQFF
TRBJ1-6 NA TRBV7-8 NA TGTGCTAGCAGCTTAAGGGGAGGTAATTCACCCCTCCACTTT CASSLRGGNSPLHF
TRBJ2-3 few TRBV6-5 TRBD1 TGTGCCAGCAGTTACCGACAGGGAGATGGAGATACGCAGTATTTT CASSYRQGDGDTQYF
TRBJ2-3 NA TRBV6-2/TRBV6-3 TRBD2 TGTGCCAGCAGTTATGGCCTAGCGGGTAGGGTCACAGATACGCAGTATTTT CASSYGLAGRVTDTQYF
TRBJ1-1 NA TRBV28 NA TGTGCCAGCAGTCCATATCGACAGCTTGACACTGAAGCTTTCTTT CASSPYRQLDTEAFF
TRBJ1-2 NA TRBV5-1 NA TGCGCCAGCAGCTTGTCGGAGGGGCTTAGTGGCTACACCTTC CASSLSEGLSGYTF
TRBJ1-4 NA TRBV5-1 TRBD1 TGCGCCAGCAGCGGCTCAGGGGGTCTAGCTAATGAAAAACTGTTTTTT CASSGSGGLANEKLFF
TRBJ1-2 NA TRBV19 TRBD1 TGTGCCAGTAGTGCTAACAGGGGTTTTGCCACCTTC CASSANRGFATF
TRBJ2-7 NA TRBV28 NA TGTGCCAGCAGTCTTTTCCGGGGCGAGCAGTACTTC CASSLFRGEQYF
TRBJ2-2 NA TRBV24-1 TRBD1 TGTGCCACCAGAAACAGGGGTTCCGGCGGGGAGCTGTTTTTT CATRNRGSGGELFF
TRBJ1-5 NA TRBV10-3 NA TGTGCCATCAGTGAATCAGGCAGCCTTAATCAGCCCCAGCATTTT CAISESGSLNQPQHF
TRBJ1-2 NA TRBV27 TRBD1 TGTGCCAGCAGTTTATCGAGACAGGGCTTCTATGGCTACACCTTC CASSLSRQGFYGYTF
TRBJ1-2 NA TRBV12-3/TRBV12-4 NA TGTGCCAGCACCTACAGGTCAGCCTATGGCTACACCTTC CASTYRSAYGYTF
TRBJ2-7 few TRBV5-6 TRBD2 TGTGCCAGCAGCTTCCTAGCGGCTAGCTCCTACGAGCAGTACTTC CASSFLAASSYEQYF
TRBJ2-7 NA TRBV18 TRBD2 TGTGCCAGCTCACCACCTGGCGGGAGCCATCGGTCCTACGAGCAGTACTTC CASSPPGGSHRSYEQYF
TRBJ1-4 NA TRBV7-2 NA TGTGCCAGCAGCTTAGACCGGGAGGGAAAACTGTTTTTT CASSLDREGKLFF
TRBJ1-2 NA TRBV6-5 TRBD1 TGTGCCAGCAGCGTACAGGGGGTTGATGGCTACACCTTC CASSVQGVDGYTF
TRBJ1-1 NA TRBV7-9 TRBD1 TGTGCCAGCAGGTCGACAGGGATGGACACTGAAGCTTTCTTT CASRSTGMDTEAFF
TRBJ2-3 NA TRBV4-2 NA TGTGCCAGCAGCCAAGAACTAGAGGCAGATACGCAGTATTTT CASSQELEADTQYF
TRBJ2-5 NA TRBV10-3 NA TGTGCCATCTCCGGAGGGACGAAAGGACAGGCAGGGCAAGAGACCCAGTACTTC CAISGGTKGQAGQETQYF
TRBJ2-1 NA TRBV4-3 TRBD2 TGCGCCAGCAGCCACCGAGTCCCGGGACTAGCGAGCTCCTACAATGAGCAGTTCTTC CASSHRVPGLASSYNEQFF
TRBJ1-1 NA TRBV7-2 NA TGTGCCAGCAGCGCCCAGGGTTGGAACACTGAAGCTTTCTTT CASSAQGWNTEAFF
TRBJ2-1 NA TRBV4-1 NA TGCGCCAGCAGCCTGGGCCCAGGCAGCTACAATGAGCAGTTCTTC CASSLGPGSYNEQFF
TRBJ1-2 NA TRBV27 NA TGTGCCAGCAGTTTTGGGCAGGGAAGCTATGGCTACACCTTC CASSFGQGSYGYTF
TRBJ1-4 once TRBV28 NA TGTGCCAGCAGTTTGGCCCTCCCCGGGACAAAAGAAAAACTGTTTTTT CASSLALPGTKEKLFF
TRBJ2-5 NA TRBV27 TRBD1 TGTGCCAGCAGTACCCGGGACAGGGACATCAGAGAGACCCAGTACTTC CASSTRDRDIRETQYF
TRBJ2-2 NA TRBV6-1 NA TGTGCCAGCAGTGAAAGGGAGGTAGGGGAGCTGTTTTTT CASSEREVGELFF
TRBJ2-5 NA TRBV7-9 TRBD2 TGTGCCAGCAGCTTGGGACTAGCGGGAGTGGAGACCCAGTACTTC CASSLGLAGVETQYF
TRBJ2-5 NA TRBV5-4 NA TGTGCCAGCAGCTTGAAAGGGGATGAGACCCAGTACTTC CASSLKGDETQYF
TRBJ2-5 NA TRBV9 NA TGTGCCAGCAGCGTAGGGAGTTACCAAGAGACCCAGTACTTC CASSVGSYQETQYF
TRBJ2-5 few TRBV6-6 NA TGTGCCAGCAGCTCCAGGGTGTTTGGGGAGACCCAGTACTTC CASSSRVFGETQYF